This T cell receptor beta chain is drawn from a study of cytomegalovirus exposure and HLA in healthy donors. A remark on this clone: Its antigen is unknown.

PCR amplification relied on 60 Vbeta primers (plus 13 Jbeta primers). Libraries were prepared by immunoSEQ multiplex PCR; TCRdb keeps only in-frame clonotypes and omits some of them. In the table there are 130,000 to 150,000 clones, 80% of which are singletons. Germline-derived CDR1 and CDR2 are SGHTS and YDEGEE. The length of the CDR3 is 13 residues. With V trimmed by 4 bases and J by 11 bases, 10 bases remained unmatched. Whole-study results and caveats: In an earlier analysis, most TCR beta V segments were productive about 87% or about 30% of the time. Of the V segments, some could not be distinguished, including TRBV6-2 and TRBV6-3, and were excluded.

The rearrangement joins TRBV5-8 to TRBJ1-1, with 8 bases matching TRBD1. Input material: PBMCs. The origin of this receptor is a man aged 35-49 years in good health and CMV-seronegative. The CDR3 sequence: CASSGGQGFVAFF. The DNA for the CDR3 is TGTGCCAGCAGCGGCGGACAGGGCTTTGTTGCTTTCTTT.